Presented here are 15 T cell receptor beta chains from one specimen sequenced in a study of blood T cell repertoires in COVID-19. Libraries were prepared by immunoSEQ multiplex PCR; TCRdb keeps only in-frame clonotypes and omits some of them. Here the sample spans 300,000 to 400,000 clones, about nine tenths being singletons. Input material: peripheral blood. These receptors were obtained from a woman between 70 and 85 years old with COVID-19, enrolled during active disease.

The J gene is TRBJ2-1, the V gene TRBV9, with 7 bases identical to TRBD2. V lost 0 bases, J lost 9 bases, and 9 bases stayed unmatched. The CDR3 runs to 15 residues. Germline assignment: CDR1 SGDLS and CDR2 YYNGEE. The CDR3 nucleotides read TGTGCCAGCAGCGTAGTCCCGATGGGGGAGGGTGAGCAGTTCTTC. Its protein is CASSVVPMGEGEQFF.

This chain links TRBV27 with TRBJ1-1, with D unresolved. Germline values: CDR1 MNHEY, CDR2 SMNVEV (reference sequence). This CDR3 is 14 amino acids long. V was pared by 1 base and J by 4 bases, with 10 bases between. CDR3 protein: CASSLYGGGTEAFF. The CDR3 region has the DNA TGTGCCAGCAGTTTATATGGCGGTGGCACTGAAGCTTTCTTT.

The chain joins TRBV5-6 to TRBJ1-2; no firm D call. The CDR3 covers 15 residues. Trimming removed 2 bases at V and 0 bases at J, with 11 bases between. CDR1 and CDR2 (germline): SGHDT, YYEEEE. The CDR3 reads CASSFGAVANYGYTF. DNA for the CDR3: TGTGCCAGCAGCTTTGGAGCTGTAGCTAACTATGGCTACACCTTC.

The rearrangement uses TRBV30 and TRBJ2-2, with a weak D call TRBD1 (6 bases). This CDR3 has 13 residues. Germline CDR1 GTSNPN, CDR2 SVGIG (reference sequence). V lost 4 bases to trimming and J lost 6 bases, with 12 bases between them. DNA of the CDR3: TGTGCCTGGACAGGGGTCGGTCCCGGGGAGCTGTTTTTT. Translation: CAWTGVGPGELFF.

The rearrangement joins TRBV30 to TRBJ1-6; D remains unclear. Trimming removed 1 base at V and 6 bases at J, with 4 bases between. Germline V gene lookup returns CDR1 GTSNPN and CDR2 SVGIG (reference sequence). This CDR3 has 12 residues. The CDR3 region is CAWSAFNSPLHF. The CDR3 nucleotides read TGTGCCTGGAGTGCTTTTAATTCACCCCTCCACTTT.

In DNA form, the CDR3 reads TGTGCCTCCACCCACGAGGTTAACTATGGCTACACCTTC. This encodes CASTHEVNYGYTF. The chain uses TRBV27 and TRBJ1-2; D is uncertain. Germline assignment: CDR1 MNHEY and CDR2 SMNVEV (reference sequence). V was clipped by 11 bases and J by 1 base, with 14 bases between them. This CDR3 comprises 13 residues.

This chain links TRBV4-1 with TRBJ2-3; TRBD2 agrees at 10 bases. This CDR3 region has 15 residues. J lost 9 bases, V lost 5 bases, and 11 bases had no gene match. Looked up from germline, CDR1 is MGHRA and CDR2 is YSYEKL. CDR3 residues: CASSFVAGGAGTQYF. The DNA of the CDR3 is TGCGCCAGCAGCTTCGTAGCGGGGGGAGCTGGAACGCAGTATTTT.

This clone was recorded many times. The chain combines TRBV4-2 with TRBJ2-7; 9 nucleotides agree with TRBD2. The CDR3 has 15 residues. Losses at the gene ends were 0 bases for V and 2 bases for J; bases not matched to a gene: 2. Germline values: CDR1 LGHNA, CDR2 YNFKEQ. The CDR3 sequence is CASSQEERGAYEQYF. For the CDR3, the DNA is TGTGCCAGCAGCCAAGAAGAGCGGGGGGCCTACGAGCAGTACTTC.

The chain couples TRBV2 to TRBJ2-7; D remains unclear. The germline V gene encodes CDR1 SNHLY and CDR2 FYNNEI. V gave up 4 bases and J gave up 4 bases, with 2 bases separating them. There are 10 residues in the CDR3. CDR3 sequence (DNA): TGTGCCAGCAGTGTATACGAGCAGTACTTC. It translates to CASSVYEQYF.

The V call is TRBV29-1, the J call TRBJ2-7, with D perhaps TRBD1 (6 bases). V lost 7 bases and J 5 bases, leaving 12 bases between the germline ends. CDR3 length: 11 residues. Germline CDR1 is SQVTM and CDR2 is ANQGSEA. The CDR3: CSGRQGHEQYF. DNA for the CDR3: TGCAGCGGGCGCCAGGGGCACGAGCAGTACTTC.

This chain uses TRBV7-2 with TRBJ2-1; D remains unclear. This CDR3 has 15 residues. Trimming removed 4 bases from V and 5 bases from J, with 15 bases in between. Germline V gene data show CDR1 as SGHTA and CDR2 as FQGNSA. CDR3 in amino acids: CASSSPLAANNEQFF. The CDR3 DNA follows: TGTGCCAGCAGCTCCCCTCTCGCGGCTAACAATGAGCAGTTCTTC.

CDR3 bases: TGCGCCAGCAGCCTTGACAGGGTCCTATACAATGAGCAGTTCTTC. Protein product: CASSLDRVLYNEQFF. V usage is TRBV5-1 and J usage is TRBJ2-1, with TRBD1 matching 7 bases. The germline gives CDR1 SGHRS, CDR2 YFSETQ. The junction had 8 bases not matched to a gene; V was cut back by 4 bases and J by 4 bases. This CDR3 has 15 amino acids.

The V call is TRBV19, the J call TRBJ2-1; 8 positions match TRBD2. Trimming cost V 7 bases and J 6 bases; bases outside gene matches: 5. In germline, CDR1 is LNHDA, CDR2 SQIVND (reference sequence). CDR3 size: 13 residues. The CDR3 sequence: CASNRGGVNEQFF. The CDR3 nucleotides are TGTGCCAGTAATCGGGGGGGCGTCAATGAGCAGTTCTTC.

This clone was counted only a few times. V is TRBV24-1 and J is TRBJ2-7, with D tentatively TRBD1 (6 bases). The ends were cut back, 3 bases at V and 5 bases at J, with 16 bases in the middle. Germline values: CDR1 KGHDR, CDR2 SFDVKD. The CDR3 sequence is 15 residues long. The DNA for the CDR3 is TGTGCCACCAGTGATGCACGCTCAGGGGACCACGAGCAGTACTTC. Translating it yields CATSDARSGDHEQYF.

V gene TRBV5-1 combines with J gene TRBJ2-3; 10 nucleotides line up with TRBD2. Unmatched junction bases numbered 6, after V lost 6 bases and J lost 5 bases. There are 14 residues in the CDR3. Germline loops: CDR1 SGHRS, CDR2 YFSETQ. CDR3 in amino acids: CASNSGGPGDTQYF. CDR3 coding DNA: TGCGCCAGCAATAGCGGGGGGCCAGGAGATACGCAGTATTTT.